The 10 T cell receptor beta chains listed next were all sequenced from one sample in a study of immune cell composition in non-small cell lung cancer. Assay: immunoSEQ multiplex PCR; the TCRdb copy retains only in-frame clones and omits some. The sample shows about 15,000 clones, about two thirds of them seen only once. The sequencing input was lung tumor tissue. These receptors all stem from a human donor with non-small cell lung cancer.

V usage is TRBV4-2 and J usage is TRBJ2-7; 8 bases line up with TRBD2. The germline CDR1 and CDR2 sequences are LGHNA and YNFKEQ. Trimming at V came to 3 bases and at J to 2 bases, leaving 9 bases not matched to a gene. CDR3 length: 16 amino acids. The CDR3 nucleotides read TGTGCCAGCAGCCACGCCGGGACTAGAGCTACCTACGAGCAGTACTTC. It yields the protein CASSHAGTRATYEQYF.

This chain connects TRBV6-1 to TRBJ2-2, with 9 bases that match TRBD1. V gave up 6 bases and J gave up 5 bases; unmatched junction bases: 4. This CDR3 is 14 amino acids long. The germline V gene encodes CDR1 MNHNS and CDR2 SASEGT. This CDR3 is CASRLTGGTGELFF. For the CDR3, the DNA is TGTGCCAGCAGGTTGACAGGGGGAACCGGGGAGCTGTTTTTT.

This clone is labeled as medium-sized. V and J are TRBV7-9 and TRBJ2-2; D is possibly TRBD1 (6 bases). V lost 5 bases, J lost 6 bases, and 10 bases lay in between. In germline, CDR1 is SEHNR, CDR2 FQNEAQ (reference sequence). CDR3 size: 13 residues. This CDR3 reads CASSPDSSGELFF. For the CDR3, the DNA is TGTGCCAGCAGCCCGGACAGTTCCGGGGAGCTGTTTTTT.

The chain combines TRBV15 with TRBJ1-2; 9 nucleotides agree with TRBD1. Trimming cost V 5 bases and J 8 bases; bases outside gene matches: 6. Per germline, CDR1 LNHNV and CDR2 YYDKDF (reference sequence). There are 13 residues in the CDR3. CDR3 bases: TGTGCCACCAGCTGGACAGGGGTTGGGGGCTACACCTTC. It codes for CATSWTGVGGYTF.

This clone has just one count. The CDR3 here is CASSRTGGFSTDTQYF. CDR3 in DNA: TGTGCCAGTAGCCGGACAGGGGGCTTTAGCACAGATACGCAGTATTTT. The chain joins TRBV19 to TRBJ2-3, with 11 bases identical to TRBD1. The germline CDR1 and CDR2 sequences are LNHDA and SQIVND (reference sequence). The CDR3 is 16 residues long. V lost 6 bases, J lost 0 bases, and 5 bases stayed unmatched.

The CDR3 here is CASSLSEARVPQYF. DNA for the CDR3: TGTGCCAGCAGCTTGTCTGAAGCCAGGGTACCCCAGTACTTC. The rearrangement joins TRBV5-6 to TRBJ2-5; D is possibly TRBD1 (5 bases). CDR1 is SGHDT, CDR2 YYEEEE, per germline. The CDR3 consists of 14 residues. V lost 1 base and J 9 bases, leaving 16 bases between the germline ends.

This chain links TRBV5-1 with TRBJ2-1, with 10 bases identical to TRBD2. CDR1 SGHRS and CDR2 YFSETQ come from the germline V gene. CDR3 length: 14 residues. V shed 4 bases, J shed 10 bases, and the junction held 8 bases outside the gene matches. The CDR3 protein is CASSPTLAGAEQFF. The CDR3 nucleotides read TGCGCCAGCAGCCCAACTCTAGCGGGGGCCGAGCAGTTCTTC.

The rearrangement uses TRBV15 and TRBJ1-2; D might be TRBD1 (5 bases). This CDR3 has 14 residues. Germline loops: CDR1 LNHNV, CDR2 YYDKDF (reference sequence). V shed 5 bases and J shed 8 bases, with 18 bases lying between them. The CDR3 DNA reads TGTGCCACCAGCCTCAAAGGGGAGGGGCGCGGCTACACCTTC. Translation: CATSLKGEGRGYTF. Filled out from reference TRBV15 and TRBJ1-2, the complete variable domain reads DAMVIQNPRYQVTQFGKPVTLSCSQTLNHNVMYWYQQKSSQAPKLLFHYYDKDFNNEADTPDNFQSRRPNTSFCFLDIRSPGLGDTAMYLCATSLKGEGRGYTFGSGTRLTVV.

The CDR3 nucleotides are TGCAGTGCTGCGACAGAAGAGACCCAGTACTTC. This encodes CSAATEETQYF. V is TRBV20-1 and J is TRBJ2-5; tentative D call: TRBD1 (5 bases). Germline CDR1 and CDR2: DFQATT and SNEGSKA (reference sequence). The CDR3 runs 11 residues. Trimming removed 5 bases from V and 3 bases from J, with 7 bases in between.

The V gene is TRBV9, the J gene TRBJ1-2, with 7 nucleotides matching TRBD1. The CDR3 is 17 amino acids. V was pared by 2 bases and J by 0 bases, with 10 bases of the junction left unmatched. The germline V gene encodes CDR1 SGDLS and CDR2 YYNGEE. The CDR3 nucleotides read TGTGCCAGCAGCGTTGGGGTGACAGGGAAGGCTAACTATGGCTACACCTTC. Encoded protein: CASSVGVTGKANYGYTF.